Presented here are 13 T cell receptor beta chains from one specimen sequenced in a study of cytomegalovirus exposure and HLA in healthy donors. The study ran its PCR with 60 Vbeta and 13 Jbeta primers. Produced via immunoSEQ multiplex PCR; TCRdb's table is partial and in-frame only. The sample lists 150,000 to 200,000 clones, 80% to 85% occurring once. Sequenced material: PBMCs. Every receptor here comes from a male donor in good health and CMV-seropositive.

The J gene is TRBJ2-1, the V gene TRBV28; 12 positions agree with TRBD2. V was clipped by 6 bases and J by 3 bases; unmatched bases: 0. The CDR3 is made up of 14 amino acids. Germline V lookup: CDR1 MDHEN, CDR2 SYDVKM. CDR3 protein: CASRGLAGYNEQFF. The CDR3 DNA reads TGTGCCAGCAGGGGACTAGCGGGCTACAATGAGCAGTTCTTC.

The chain recombines TRBV7-2 with TRBJ2-5; 9 nucleotides agree with TRBD1. CDR3 length: 13 residues. Germline assignment: CDR1 SGHTA and CDR2 FQGNSA. V shed 5 bases, J shed 5 bases, and the junction held 3 bases outside the gene matches. CDR3 residues: CASSLGQGETQYF. The CDR3 nucleotides read TGTGCCAGCAGCCTAGGACAGGGGGAGACCCAGTACTTC.

In this sample, this clone turned up once. This sequence joins TRBV10-1 and TRBJ1-1; D is unresolved. CDR1 and CDR2 from the germline V gene are WNHNN and SYGVQD (reference sequence). Trimming cost V 10 bases and J 4 bases, with 16 bases left between them. CDR3 length equals 13 residues. CDR3: CAIITAVGTEAFF. CDR3 nucleotides: TGCGCCATCATAACCGCGGTCGGCACTGAAGCTTTCTTT.

The V call is TRBV6-5, the J call TRBJ1-6, with D perhaps matching TRBD1 (5 bases). Germline CDR1 and CDR2: MNHEY and SVGAGI. The CDR3 runs 14 residues. Trimming removed 4 bases at V and 6 bases at J, with 10 bases between. The CDR3 here is CASSFQGRNSPLHF. The CDR3 DNA reads TGTGCCAGCAGTTTCCAGGGTCGTAATTCACCCCTCCACTTT.

This clone has just one count. This chain joins TRBV5-1 and TRBJ2-7; perhaps TRBD2 as D (5 bases). The V and J ends lost 4 bases and 0 bases respectively, with 17 bases between them. This CDR3 region has 16 residues. Germline CDR1 is SGHRS and CDR2 is YFSETQ. CDR3 DNA: TGCGCCAGCAGCCCGACAAGGACTTCCACCTCCTACGAGCAGTACTTC. Protein product: CASSPTRTSTSYEQYF.

The chain joins TRBV4-1 to TRBJ2-7; 9 nucleotides align to TRBD2. This CDR3 spans 15 amino acids. In germline, CDR1 is MGHRA, CDR2 YSYEKL. The V and J ends lost 4 bases and 3 bases, in that order; junction bases with no gene match: 7. CDR3 sequence (DNA): TGCGCCAGCAGCCCGATAGCGGGGGAGGACTACGAGCAGTACTTC. Translated: CASSPIAGEDYEQYF.

This clone has only one observation. The V and J genes are TRBV7-2 and TRBJ1-3, with 8 bases matching TRBD1. The CDR3 spans 18 residues. V was clipped by 2 bases and J by 4 bases; unmatched bases: 13. Germline lookup yields CDR1 SGHTA and CDR2 FQGNSA. CDR3 nucleotide sequence: TGTGCCAGCAGCTTAAGGACAGGGATCATCGAGGGGGGAAACACCATATATTTT. This translates into CASSLRTGIIEGGNTIYF.

The V and J genes are TRBV5-4 and TRBJ1-1; perhaps TRBD1 as D (5 bases). V was shortened by 7 bases and J by 6 bases, with 10 bases between the two germline ends. This CDR3 is built from 11 residues. Germline CDR1 SGHNT, CDR2 YYREEE (reference sequence). The CDR3: CASGRGSEAFF. The CDR3 DNA reads TGTGCCAGCGGGCGGGGGTCTGAAGCTTTCTTT.

In this sample, this clone turned up a few times. This chain uses TRBV4-3 with TRBJ2-4, with 9 positions matching TRBD1. Germline V gives CDR1 LGHNA, CDR2 YSLEER. Germline trimming cut 0 bases from V and 13 bases from J; bases unmatched to any gene: 7. CDR3 length: 14 amino acids. CDR3 nucleotide sequence: TGCGCCAGCAGCCAAGATATTAGGGACAGGGCGCAGTACTTC. Residues: CASSQDIRDRAQYF.

This clone was counted once. This chain connects TRBV5-1 to TRBJ2-6; D is unclear. The CDR3 length is 19 residues. Trimming removed 0 bases from V and 1 base from J, with 17 bases in between. Germline lookup yields CDR1 SGHRS and CDR2 YFSETQ. CDR3 in DNA: TGCGCCAGCAGCTTGGAGAACCCGGAGAGAGGTTCTGGGGCCAACGTCCTGACTTTC. It encodes CASSLENPERGSGANVLTF.

This chain uses TRBV19 with TRBJ1-4; perhaps TRBD1 as D (6 bases). V was clipped by 4 bases and J by 7 bases, with 13 bases between them. Germline values: CDR1 LNHDA, CDR2 SQIVND (reference sequence). The CDR3 consists of 14 residues. The CDR3 sequence is CASSSRGRSEKLFF. The CDR3 DNA is TGTGCCAGTAGTAGCAGGGGAAGGAGTGAAAAACTGTTTTTT.

The genes are TRBV7-8 and TRBJ2-7; TRBD2 matches at 8 bases. The CDR3 is made up of 15 amino acids. Germline V gene data show CDR1 as SGHVS and CDR2 as FQNEAQ. V gave up 5 bases and J gave up 5 bases; unmatched junction bases: 11. The CDR3 spells CASSPKRESRDEQYF. The CDR3 nucleotides read TGTGCCAGCAGCCCTAAGCGGGAGTCGAGAGACGAGCAGTACTTC.

The chain combines TRBV10-3 with TRBJ2-3; 7 nucleotides align to TRBD1. The germline V gene has CDR1 ENHRY and CDR2 SYGVKD. CDR3 size: 14 residues. Trimming cost V 4 bases and J 8 bases; bases outside gene matches: 9. The CDR3 spells CAISAADRSVTQYF. Here the CDR3 DNA reads TGTGCCATCAGTGCCGCGGACAGGAGTGTTACGCAGTATTTT.